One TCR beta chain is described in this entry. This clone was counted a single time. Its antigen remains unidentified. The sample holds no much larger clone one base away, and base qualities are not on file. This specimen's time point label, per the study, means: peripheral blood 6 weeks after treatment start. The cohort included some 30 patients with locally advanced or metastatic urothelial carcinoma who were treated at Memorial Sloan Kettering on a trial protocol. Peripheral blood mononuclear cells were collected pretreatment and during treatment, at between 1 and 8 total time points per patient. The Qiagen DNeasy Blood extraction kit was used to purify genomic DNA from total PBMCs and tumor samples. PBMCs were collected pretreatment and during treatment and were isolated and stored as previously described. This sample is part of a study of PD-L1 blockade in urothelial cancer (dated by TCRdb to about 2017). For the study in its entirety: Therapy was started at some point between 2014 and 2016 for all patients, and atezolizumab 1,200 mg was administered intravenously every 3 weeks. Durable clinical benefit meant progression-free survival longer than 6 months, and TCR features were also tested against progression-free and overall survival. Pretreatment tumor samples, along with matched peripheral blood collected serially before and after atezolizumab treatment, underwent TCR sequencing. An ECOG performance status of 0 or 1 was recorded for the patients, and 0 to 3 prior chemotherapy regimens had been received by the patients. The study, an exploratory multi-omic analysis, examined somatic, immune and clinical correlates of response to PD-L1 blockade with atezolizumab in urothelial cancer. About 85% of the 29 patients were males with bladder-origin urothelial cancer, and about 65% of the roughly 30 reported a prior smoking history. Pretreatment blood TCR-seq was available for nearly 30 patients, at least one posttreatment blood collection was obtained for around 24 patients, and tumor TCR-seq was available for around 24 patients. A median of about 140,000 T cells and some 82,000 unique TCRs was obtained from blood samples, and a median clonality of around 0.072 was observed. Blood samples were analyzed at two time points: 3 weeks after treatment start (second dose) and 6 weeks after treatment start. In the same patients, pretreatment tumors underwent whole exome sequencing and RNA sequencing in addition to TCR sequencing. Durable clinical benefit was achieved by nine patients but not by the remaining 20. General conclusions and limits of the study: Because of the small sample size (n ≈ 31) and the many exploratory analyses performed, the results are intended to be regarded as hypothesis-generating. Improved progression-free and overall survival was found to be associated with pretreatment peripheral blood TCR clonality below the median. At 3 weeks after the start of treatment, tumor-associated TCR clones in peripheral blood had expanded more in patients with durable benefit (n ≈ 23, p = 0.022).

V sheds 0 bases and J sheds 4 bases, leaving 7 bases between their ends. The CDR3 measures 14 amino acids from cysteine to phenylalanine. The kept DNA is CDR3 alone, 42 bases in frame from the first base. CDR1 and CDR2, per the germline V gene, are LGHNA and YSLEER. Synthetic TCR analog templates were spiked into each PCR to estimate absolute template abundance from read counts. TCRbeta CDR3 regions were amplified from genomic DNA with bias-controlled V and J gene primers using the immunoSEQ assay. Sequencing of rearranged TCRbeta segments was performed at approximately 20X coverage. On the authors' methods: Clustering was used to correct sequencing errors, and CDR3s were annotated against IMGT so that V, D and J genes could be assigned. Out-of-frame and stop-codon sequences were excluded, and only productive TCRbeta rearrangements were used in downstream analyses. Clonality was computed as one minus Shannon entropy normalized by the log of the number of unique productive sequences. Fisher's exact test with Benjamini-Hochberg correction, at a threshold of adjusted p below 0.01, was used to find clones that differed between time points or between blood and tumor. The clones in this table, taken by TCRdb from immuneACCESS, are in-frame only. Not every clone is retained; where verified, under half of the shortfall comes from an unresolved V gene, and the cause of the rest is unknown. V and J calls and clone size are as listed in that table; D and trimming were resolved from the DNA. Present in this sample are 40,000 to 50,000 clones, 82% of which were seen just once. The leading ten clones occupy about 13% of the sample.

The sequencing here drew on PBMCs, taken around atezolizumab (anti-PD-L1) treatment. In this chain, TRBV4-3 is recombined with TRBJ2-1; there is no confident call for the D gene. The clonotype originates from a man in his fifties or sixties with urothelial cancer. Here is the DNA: TGCGCCAGCAGCCAAGAAGGAGCTTACAATGAGCAGTTCTTC. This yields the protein CASSQEGAYNEQFF.